The sequence of this T cell receptor beta chain was determined in a study of CD8+CD57+ T cells in acquired aplastic anemia. Overall study context: Sorted CD4+ and CD8+ cells gave an average of roughly 3.5 ug of DNA. Points from the study as a whole: Patients and controls were not found to differ significantly in CD8+ Simpson's diversity. Roughly 30 CD8+ CDR3 sequences occurred in both the patients and the controls.

As concerns this clonotype: The antigen is not known. A much larger clone lies a single base off, so this may be a read error.

The CDR3 runs to 14 residues. Germline values: CDR1 MNHNS, CDR2 SASEGT. Trimming took 3 bases from V and 3 from J, leaving 11 bases between them. CDR3 and TCR beta VDJ profiling relied on a genomic DNA template. TCRdb called the reads again in MiXCR, with one record for every CDR3 protein. The data hold 65,000 to 85,000 distinct CDR3 sequences, with 45% to 55% observed a single time. Specimen: sorted CD4+, CD8+, or CD8+CD57+ T cells (not recorded which) from PBMCs. The V gene is TRBV6-1, the J gene TRBJ1-2; no firm D call. The receptor's source is a human donor in good health, serving as a control. The CDR3 protein is CASSDTSVYYGYTF. CDR3 coding DNA: TGTGCCAGCAGTGATACGTCGGTCTACTATGGCTACACCTTC.